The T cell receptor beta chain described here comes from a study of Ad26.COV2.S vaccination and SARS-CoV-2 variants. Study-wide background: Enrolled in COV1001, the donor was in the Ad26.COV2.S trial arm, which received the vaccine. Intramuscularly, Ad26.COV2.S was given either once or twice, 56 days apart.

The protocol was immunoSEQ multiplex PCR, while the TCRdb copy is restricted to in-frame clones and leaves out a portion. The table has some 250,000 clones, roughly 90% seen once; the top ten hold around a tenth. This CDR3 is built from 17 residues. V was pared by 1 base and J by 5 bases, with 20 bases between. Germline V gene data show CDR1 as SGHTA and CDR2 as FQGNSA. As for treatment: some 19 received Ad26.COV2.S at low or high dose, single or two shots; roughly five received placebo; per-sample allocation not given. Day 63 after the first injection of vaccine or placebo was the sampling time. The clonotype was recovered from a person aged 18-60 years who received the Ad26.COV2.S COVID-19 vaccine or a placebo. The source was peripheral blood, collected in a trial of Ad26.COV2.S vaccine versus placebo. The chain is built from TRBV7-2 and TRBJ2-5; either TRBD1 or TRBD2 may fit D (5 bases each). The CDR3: CASSLEVGTKRMETQYF. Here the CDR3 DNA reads TGTGCCAGCAGCTTAGAGGTCGGGACGAAGAGGATGGAGACCCAGTACTTC. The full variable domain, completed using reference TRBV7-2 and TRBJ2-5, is GAGVSQSPSNKVTEKGKDVELRCDPISGHTALYWYRQSLGQGLEFLIYFQGNSAPDKSGLPSDRFSAERTGGSVSTLTIQRTQQEDSAVYLCASSLEVGTKRMETQYFGPGTRLLVL.